The 22 T cell receptor beta chains in this list originate from one sample, sequenced in a study of blood T cell repertoires in COVID-19. Generated by immunoSEQ multiplex PCR, the TCRdb table keeps only in-frame clones and is missing some. The repertoire includes about 57,000 clones, about nine tenths of them detected once, and around a fifth sits in the top ten. Sample: peripheral blood. Source of these receptors: a woman of 80 years or more with COVID-19, enrolled during active disease.

The rearrangement joins TRBV29-1 to TRBJ2-5; 10 bases line up with TRBD1. CDR1 is SQVTM, CDR2 ANQGSEA, per germline. The V and J ends lost 6 bases and 4 bases, in that order; junction bases with no gene match: 8. This CDR3 is built from 14 residues. The CDR3 nucleotides read TGCAGCGTCCCAGGACAGGGGGTTGGAGAGACCCAGTACTTC. It encodes CSVPGQGVGETQYF.

This clone was observed a few times. The chain has TRBV9 and TRBJ2-1, with TRBD2 matching 10 bases. CDR3 length: 15 residues. V shed 0 bases and J 10 bases; nucleotides not matched to a gene: 7. Per germline, CDR1 SGDLS and CDR2 YYNGEE. The CDR3 loop reads CASSVVPAGGDEQFF. The CDR3 coding sequence is TGTGCCAGCAGCGTAGTACCAGCGGGGGGGGACGAGCAGTTCTTC.

This chain links TRBV18 with TRBJ1-1; tentatively, D is TRBD1 (5 bases). Per germline, CDR1 KGHSH and CDR2 LQKENI. Trimming cost V 2 bases and J 8 bases, with 12 bases left between them. The CDR3 runs 13 residues. CDR3 in amino acids: CASSPKTEVEAFF. The CDR3 coding sequence is TGTGCCAGCTCACCAAAGACAGAAGTAGAAGCTTTCTTT.

This clone has a single count. The chain has TRBV6-5 and TRBJ1-1; 8 bases fit TRBD1. This CDR3 region has 13 residues. CDR1 and CDR2 from the germline V gene are MNHEY and SVGAGI. Germline trimming cut 0 bases from V and 8 bases from J; bases unmatched to any gene: 2. CDR3 bases: TGTGCCAGCAGTTACTCACAGGGGGAAGAAGCTTTCTTT. It is translated as CASSYSQGEEAFF.

V usage is TRBV5-4 and J usage is TRBJ2-1; a possible D gene is TRBD2 (6 bases). Trimming removed 4 bases from V and 0 bases from J, with 14 bases in between. The CDR3 spans 16 residues. Germline values: CDR1 SGHNT, CDR2 YYREEE (reference sequence). CDR3 residues: CASSPYGGLSYNEQFF. The CDR3 DNA reads as TGTGCCAGCAGCCCCTACGGAGGGCTCTCCTACAATGAGCAGTTCTTC.

The CDR3 DNA follows: TGTGCCAGCTCACCACAGGGAGATAGCAATCAGCCCCAGCATTTT. It codes for CASSPQGDSNQPQHF. V is TRBV18 and J is TRBJ1-5; D remains unclear. The CDR3 sequence is 15 residues long. CDR1 and CDR2 from the germline V gene are KGHSH and LQKENI. With 1 base removed from V and 0 bases from J, the gap between germline ends came to 7 bases. Together with reference TRBV18 and TRBJ1-5, the CDR3 gives the full variable domain: NAGVMQNPRHLVRRRGQEARLRCSPMKGHSHVYWYRQLPEEGLKFMVYLQKENIIDESGMPKERFSAEFPKEGPSILRIQQVVRGDSAAYFCASSPQGDSNQPQHFGDGTRLSIL.

The chain couples TRBV5-1 to TRBJ1-3; TRBD1 agrees at 9 bases. The CDR3 runs to 18 residues. Germline CDR1 is SGHRS and CDR2 is YFSETQ. V trimming: 1 base; J trimming: 4 bases; junction bases outside the gene matches: 12. For the CDR3, the DNA is TGCGCCAGCAGCTTGATCGGGACAGGGAATTCAGGAGGAAACACCATATATTTT. Amino acid sequence: CASSLIGTGNSGGNTIYF.

The genes are TRBV18 and TRBJ1-2, with TRBD1 matching over 9 bases. There are 14 residues in the CDR3. V shed 5 bases and J 7 bases; nucleotides not matched to a gene: 8. CDR1 is KGHSH and CDR2 is LQKENI in the germline V gene. DNA for the CDR3: TGTGCCAGCTCATCTAGACAGGGGGGAGTTGGCTACACCTTC. Translated, it gives CASSSRQGGVGYTF.

The chain employs TRBV12-3 or TRBV12-4 and TRBJ2-7; TRBD2 matches 12 bases. With V trimmed by 6 bases and J by 5 bases, 2 bases remained unmatched. There are 13 residues in the CDR3. The CDR3 DNA sequence: TGTGCCAGCAGGCTAGCGGGGGGGCACGAGCAGTACTTC. Encoded protein: CASRLAGGHEQYF.

As for this clone: Other DNA sequences in the sample encode the same CDR3. V is TRBV7-9 and J is TRBJ2-5, with D maybe TRBD2 (6 bases). The CDR3 runs 14 residues. Germline V gene sequence: CDR1 SEHNR, CDR2 FQNEAQ (reference sequence). Between the trimmed V and J ends, which lost 0 bases and 2 bases, there was a span of 7 bases. CDR3 in DNA: TGTGCCAGCAGCTTAGCGGGGGGACAAGAGACCCAGTACTTC. Protein sequence: CASSLAGGQETQYF. Complete variable domain (other parts from reference TRBV7-9 and TRBJ2-5): DTGVSQNPRHKITKRGQNVTFRCDPISEHNRLYWYRQTLGQGPEFLTYFQNEAQLEKSRLLSDRFSAERPKGSFSTLEIQRTEQGDSAMYLCASSLAGGQETQYFGPGTRLLVL.

The chain couples TRBV19 to TRBJ2-2, with 13 bases identical to TRBD2. This CDR3 contains 16 residues. Germline-derived CDR1 and CDR2 are LNHDA and SQIVND (reference sequence). J lost 6 bases, V lost 5 bases, and 6 bases had no gene match. CDR3 in DNA: TGTGCCAGTAGTCTCCAACTAGCGGGGGGGCCCGGGGAGCTGTTTTTT. The encoded protein is CASSLQLAGGPGELFF.

The chain combines TRBV6-4 with TRBJ1-2; the match to TRBD1 covers 7 bases. The CDR3 totals 13 residues. From germline, CDR1 is MRHNA and CDR2 SNTAGT. V shed 6 bases and J 9 bases; nucleotides not matched to a gene: 10. Here the CDR3 DNA reads TGTGCCAGCAGCCCCGGACAGGCGGGTAGCTACACCTTC. This gives the protein CASSPGQAGSYTF.

CDR3 sequence: CASRWRGGLYEQFF. CDR3 DNA sequence: TGTGCCAGCAGATGGAGGGGGGGTTTGTATGAGCAGTTCTTC. The chain employs TRBV6-5 and TRBJ2-1; D is possibly TRBD2 (7 bases). V lost 6 bases and J lost 8, with 17 bases in between. Germline CDR1 reads MNHEY; CDR2 reads SVGAGI. The length of the CDR3 is 14 residues.

This clone was found once. CDR3 sequence (DNA): TGTGCCAGCAGCCAAGAAGTGACTTACTATGGCTACACCTTC. Protein: CASSQEVTYYGYTF. V and J are TRBV5-4 and TRBJ1-2; D gene uncertain. This CDR3 is 14 amino acids long. The V end was cut by 4 bases, the J end by 3 bases, with 13 bases between. Germline loops: CDR1 SGHNT, CDR2 YYREEE (reference sequence).

The chain couples TRBV30 to TRBJ1-6; D is perhaps TRBD1 (5 bases). This CDR3 has 13 amino acids. V lost 3 bases and J lost 6, with 9 bases in between. CDR1 GTSNPN and CDR2 SVGIG come from the germline V gene (reference sequence). The CDR3: CAWSTGGNSPLHF. The CDR3 DNA follows: TGTGCCTGGAGCACAGGCGGTAATTCACCCCTCCACTTT.

The genes are TRBV6-5 and TRBJ1-4; a possible D gene is TRBD1 (6 bases). Germline CDR1 reads MNHEY; CDR2 reads SVGAGI. Trimming cost V 4 bases and J 7 bases, with 13 bases left between them. The CDR3 is 14 residues long. The CDR3 DNA follows: TGTGCCAGCAGTTTCAGGGGTTCGGGTGAAAAACTGTTTTTT. Translation: CASSFRGSGEKLFF.

V is TRBV19 and J is TRBJ1-2, with 9 nucleotides matching TRBD1. The germline gives CDR1 LNHDA, CDR2 SQIVND (reference sequence). This CDR3 comprises 15 residues. V trimming: 9 bases; J trimming: 8 bases; junction bases outside the gene matches: 16. The CDR3 sequence is CASVPGTGRAGGYTF. Written as DNA, the CDR3 is TGTGCCAGCGTCCCCGGGACAGGGAGGGCGGGCGGCTACACCTTC.

The chain uses TRBV27 and TRBJ1-1, with 7 nucleotides matching TRBD1. V gave up 3 bases and J gave up 4 bases; unmatched junction bases: 5. CDR1 and CDR2 from the germline V gene are MNHEY and SMNVEV (reference sequence). The CDR3 spans 14 residues. As DNA, the CDR3 is TGTGCCAGCAGTTTTAAACAGGGGCCCACTGAAGCTTTCTTT. Protein sequence: CASSFKQGPTEAFF.

This chain joins TRBV6-1 and TRBJ2-1; D uncertain. Germline V gene data show CDR1 as MNHNS and CDR2 as SASEGT. V was clipped by 2 bases and J by 0 bases, with 8 bases between them. This CDR3 has 15 residues. The CDR3 nucleotides read TGTGCCAGCAGTGAATCCGGGTTCTCCTACAATGAGCAGTTCTTC. It specifies CASSESGFSYNEQFF.

V is TRBV12-3 or TRBV12-4 and J is TRBJ1-1; unclear D gene. V was shortened by 5 bases and J by 1 base, with 8 bases between the two germline ends. CDR3 length: 13 residues. CDR3 sequence reads: CASSPQENTEAFF. The CDR3 coding sequence is TGTGCCAGCAGTCCCCAGGAGAACACTGAAGCTTTCTTT.

The chain is built from TRBV7-3 and TRBJ2-5, with 7 bases aligning to TRBD2. This CDR3 has 13 residues. V trimming: 5 bases; J trimming: 4 bases; junction bases outside the gene matches: 4. The germline V gene has CDR1 SGHTA and CDR2 FQGTGA. The CDR3 DNA reads TGTGCCAGCAGCGGCGGGGGTACAGAGACCCAGTACTTC. As protein: CASSGGGTETQYF. The full variable domain, with the rest looked up from reference TRBV7-3 and TRBJ2-5, is GAGVSQTPSNKVTEKGKYVELRCDPISGHTALYWYRQSLGQGPEFLIYFQGTGAADDSGLPNDRFFAVRPEGSVSTLKIQRTERGDSAVYLCASSGGGTETQYFGPGTRLLVL.

Points on this clone: One end of the junction varies from germline; a read error may be responsible. This sequence joins TRBV19 and TRBJ2-7; 11 nucleotides align to TRBD1. Germline CDR1 LNHDA, CDR2 SQIVND (reference sequence). CDR3 length: 14 amino acids. CDR3 amino acids: CASSIRTGGLEQCF. CDR3 sequence (DNA): TGTGCCAGTAGTATTCGGACAGGGGGCCTCGAGCAGTGCTTC.